The rows below give T cell receptor beta chains drawn from one sample of a study of blood T cell repertoires in COVID-19. TCRdb's copy holds only in-frame clones and misses some; the assay was immunoSEQ multiplex PCR. The sample yields a few hundred thousand clones, roughly 84% seen once. The material sequenced was PBMCs or T cells enriched from blood (not recorded which). The receptors shown here come from a woman in her forties who had recovered from COVID-19. Each CDR3 is given with its conserved first and last residue. The order of the fields is V gene, J gene, clone size, D gene, CDR3 protein, CDR3 DNA. A D gene is named only where the DNA matches it firmly. Some rows mark clone size as missing; the rest say once, few, many or name a class of expanded clone.

TRBV27,TRBJ2-7,.,TRBD2,CASSPGLAGVGEQYF,TGTGCCAGCAGTCCGGGACTAGCGGGAGTTGGCGAGCAGTACTTC
TRBV6-4,TRBJ2-3,few,TRBD2,CASSESGRAADTQYF,TGTGCCAGCAGTGAAAGCGGGAGGGCCGCAGATACGCAGTATTTT
TRBV19,TRBJ1-1,many,.,CASSIGTNTEAFF,TGTGCCAGTAGTATAGGGACTAACACTGAAGCTTTCTTT
TRBV18,TRBJ2-1,.,.,CASSPGQAQEQFF,TGTGCCAGCTCACCAGGACAAGCCCAAGAGCAGTTCTTC
TRBV7-9,TRBJ1-1,.,.,CASSLVDREAFF,TGTGCCAGCAGCTTAGTGGACAGAGAAGCTTTCTTT
TRBV5-1,TRBJ1-4,.,TRBD1,CASSPGQGLNEKLFF,TGCGCCAGCAGCCCGGGACAGGGCTTAAATGAAAAACTGTTTTTT
TRBV6-5,TRBJ1-3,.,TRBD1,CASRRDSSGNTIYF,TGTGCCAGCAGAAGGGACAGCTCTGGAAACACCATATATTTT
TRBV18,TRBJ1-4,.,.,CASSPTRGTFGEKLFF,TGTGCCAGCTCACCAACGCGAGGGACTTTCGGTGAAAAACTGTTTTTT
TRBV19,TRBJ2-1,few,.,CASSIWAAEHEQFF,TGTGCCAGTAGTATCTGGGCCGCTGAGCATGAGCAGTTCTTC
TRBV19,TRBJ2-2,.,TRBD1,CASRRTGATGELFF,TGTGCCAGTAGGCGGACAGGGGCGACCGGGGAGCTGTTTTTT
TRBV5-1,TRBJ2-1,few,TRBD1,CASRFGQGVNEQFF,TGCGCCAGCAGATTTGGACAGGGGGTAAATGAGCAGTTCTTC
TRBV6-5,TRBJ2-7,.,TRBD1,CATNRGSYEQYF,TGTGCCACCAACAGGGGATCCTACGAGCAGTACTTC
TRBV5-1,TRBJ2-1,.,.,CASSFSFVEQFF,TGCGCCAGCAGCTTTTCTTTTGTTGAGCAGTTCTTC
TRBV11-2,TRBJ1-6,.,.,CASSSPGSPLHF,TGTGCCAGCAGCTCTCCAGGGTCACCCCTCCACTTT
TRBV10-3,TRBJ1-1,.,.,CAISGGRGAEAFF,TGTGCCATCAGTGGAGGGAGGGGGGCTGAAGCTTTCTTT
TRBV13,TRBJ2-2,.,.,CASSRDNINTGELFF,TGTGCCAGCAGCCGGGACAACATCAACACCGGGGAGCTGTTTTTT